This T cell receptor beta chain is drawn from a study of blood T cell repertoires in COVID-19. Study information: Samples of COVID-19 (acute and convalescent) were obtained from the United States, Italy and Spain.

CDR1 is MGHRA, CDR2 YSYEKL, per germline. After removal of 1 base from V and 9 bases from J, the junction contained 4 bases not matched to a gene. The CDR3 consists of 15 residues. Assay used: immunoSEQ multiplex PCR; TCRdb lists only in-frame clones, some missing. This sample has about 200,000 clones, with approximately 80% found just once. This TCR was sampled from a human donor in a cohort sampled during active COVID-19. The chain couples TRBV4-1 to TRBJ1-6, with 9 bases aligning to TRBD1. The sample taken for sequencing was peripheral blood. The DNA of the CDR3 is TGCGCCAGCAGCCAAGCCGGGACAGGGTTTTCACCCCTCCACTTT. Translated, it gives CASSQAGTGFSPLHF.